This T cell receptor beta chain was documented in a study of human T cells and chemical hapten exposure. About the research overall: Each patient's scalp received weekly diphenylcyclopropenone throughout the roughly 23-week study. Study results and caveats: Counts of TCRs above 1 in 1000 frequency stayed unchanged with DPC sensitization.

The germline CDR1 and CDR2 sequences are SQVTM and ANQGSEA. The CDR3 loop spans 13 amino acids. V was clipped by 6 bases and J by 2 bases, with 12 bases between them. Original analysis: Ranging from roughly 20,000 to 750,000, TCR counts per sample had a median value of roughly 96,000. Using its own MiXCR run on the RACE reads, TCRdb lists one record per CDR3 protein. None of the V and J calls come from the authors' own analysis; TCRdb made them. The data hold 73,000 or so distinct CDR3 sequences, with 6.5% to 10% observed a single time. In this sample, this clonotype turned up a few times. The antigen remains undetermined. As to time point: patch test 2, 6 weeks after DPC sensitization. Treatment of the sample: therapeutic diphenylcyclopropenone sensitization with weekly scalp DPC.

Material: whole blood, obtained in connection with sensitization to the hapten diphenylcyclopropenone (DPC). The origin of this receptor is a woman between 50 and 59 years old with alopecia areata. Some clones in this sample may be carry-over from other donors' samples. This chain uses TRBV29-1 with TRBJ2-3, with D possibly being TRBD2 (6 bases). In DNA form, the CDR3 reads TGCAGCGTAGGAGGGGATAACACAGATACGCAGTATTTT. It yields the protein CSVGGDNTDTQYF.